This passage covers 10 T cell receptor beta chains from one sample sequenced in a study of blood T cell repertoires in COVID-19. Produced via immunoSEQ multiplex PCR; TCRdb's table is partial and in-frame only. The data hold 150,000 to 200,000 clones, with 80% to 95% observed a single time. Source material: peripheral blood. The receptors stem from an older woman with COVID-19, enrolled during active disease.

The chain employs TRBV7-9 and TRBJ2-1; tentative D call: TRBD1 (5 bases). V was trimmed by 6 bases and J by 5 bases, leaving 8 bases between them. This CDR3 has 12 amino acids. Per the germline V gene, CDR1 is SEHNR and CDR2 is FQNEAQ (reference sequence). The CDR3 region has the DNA TGTGCCAGCAGGCAGGGTCACAATGAGCAGTTCTTC. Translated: CASRQGHNEQFF. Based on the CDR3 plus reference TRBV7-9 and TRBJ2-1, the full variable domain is DTGVSQNPRHKITKRGQNVTFRCDPISEHNRLYWYRQTLGQGPEFLTYFQNEAQLEKSRLLSDRFSAERPKGSFSTLEIQRTEQGDSAMYLCASRQGHNEQFFGPGTRLTVL.

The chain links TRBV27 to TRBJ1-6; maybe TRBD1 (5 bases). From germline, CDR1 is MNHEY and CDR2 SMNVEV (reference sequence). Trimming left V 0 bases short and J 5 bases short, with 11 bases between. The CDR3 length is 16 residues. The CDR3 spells CASSLSGPKNNSPLHF. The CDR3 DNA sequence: TGTGCCAGCAGTTTATCGGGGCCCAAGAATAATTCACCCCTCCACTTT.

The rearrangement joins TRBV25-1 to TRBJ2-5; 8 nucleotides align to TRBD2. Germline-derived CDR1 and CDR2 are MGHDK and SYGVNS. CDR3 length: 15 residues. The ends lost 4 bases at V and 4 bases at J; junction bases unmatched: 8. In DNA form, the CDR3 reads TGTGCCAGCAGTGTCGGAGCGGGGGTAGGAGAGACCCAGTACTTC. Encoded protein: CASSVGAGVGETQYF.

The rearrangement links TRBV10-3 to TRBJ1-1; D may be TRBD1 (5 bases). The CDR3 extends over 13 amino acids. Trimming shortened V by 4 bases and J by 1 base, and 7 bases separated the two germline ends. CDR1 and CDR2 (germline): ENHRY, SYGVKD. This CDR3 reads CAISGQGNTEAFF. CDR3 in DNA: TGTGCCATCAGTGGGCAGGGGAACACTGAAGCTTTCTTT.

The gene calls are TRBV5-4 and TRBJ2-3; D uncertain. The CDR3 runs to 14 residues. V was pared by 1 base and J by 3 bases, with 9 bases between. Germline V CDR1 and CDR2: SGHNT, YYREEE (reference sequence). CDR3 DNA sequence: TGTGCCAGCAGCTTGTCTATAGTGACAGATACGCAGTATTTT. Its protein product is CASSLSIVTDTQYF.

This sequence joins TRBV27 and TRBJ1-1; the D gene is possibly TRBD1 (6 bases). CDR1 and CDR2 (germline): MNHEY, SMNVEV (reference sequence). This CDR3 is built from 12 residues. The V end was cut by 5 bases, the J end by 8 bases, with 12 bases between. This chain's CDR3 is CASSRAGTEAFF. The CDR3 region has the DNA TGTGCCAGCAGTCGGGCCGGGACAGAAGCTTTCTTT.

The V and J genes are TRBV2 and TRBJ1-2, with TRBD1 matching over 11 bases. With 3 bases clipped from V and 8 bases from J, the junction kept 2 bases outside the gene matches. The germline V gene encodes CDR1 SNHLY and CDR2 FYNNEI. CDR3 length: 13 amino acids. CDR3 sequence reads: CASSEDRGQGYTF. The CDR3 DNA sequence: TGTGCCAGCAGTGAGGACAGGGGGCAGGGCTACACCTTC.

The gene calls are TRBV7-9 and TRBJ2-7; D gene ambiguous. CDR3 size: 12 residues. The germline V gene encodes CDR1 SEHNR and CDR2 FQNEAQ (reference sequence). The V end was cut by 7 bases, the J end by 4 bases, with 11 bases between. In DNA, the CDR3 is TGTGCCAGCACCCCCTCGTTGTACGAGCAGTACTTC. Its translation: CASTPSLYEQYF.

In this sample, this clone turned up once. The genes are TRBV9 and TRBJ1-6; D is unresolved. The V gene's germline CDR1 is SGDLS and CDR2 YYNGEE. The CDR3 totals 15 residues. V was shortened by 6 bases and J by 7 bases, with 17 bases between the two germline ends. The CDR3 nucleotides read TGTGCCAGCACCTCTTCCGGAACAGAAAATTCACCCCTCCACTTT. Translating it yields CASTSSGTENSPLHF.

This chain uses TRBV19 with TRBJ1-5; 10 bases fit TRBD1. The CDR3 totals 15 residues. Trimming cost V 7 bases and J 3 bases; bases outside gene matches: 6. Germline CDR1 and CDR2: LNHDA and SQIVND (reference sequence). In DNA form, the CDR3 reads TGTGCCAGTACGGGAGGGACAGGGGTCAATCAGCCCCAGCATTTT. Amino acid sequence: CASTGGTGVNQPQHF.